The 2 T cell receptor beta chains in this list originate from one sample, sequenced in a study of blood T cell repertoires in COVID-19. TCRdb's copy holds only in-frame clones and misses some; the assay was immunoSEQ multiplex PCR. Of about 210,000 clones in the sample, about 80% were seen once. Sequenced material: peripheral blood. Receptors were obtained from a woman aged 40 to 55 with active or convalescent COVID-19.

The J gene is TRBJ1-2, the V gene TRBV5-4; 9 positions match TRBD1. Germline CDR1 and CDR2: SGHNT and YYREEE (reference sequence). There are 17 residues in the CDR3. V dropped 4 bases and J dropped 6; count of bases not matched to a gene: 16. This CDR3 is CASSPTSGQGPWDGYTF. The CDR3 bases are TGTGCCAGCAGCCCCACCTCCGGACAGGGGCCCTGGGATGGCTACACCTTC.

This rearrangement joins TRBV3-1 (or the pseudogene TRBV3-2) to TRBJ2-2; D gene uncertain. The CDR3 is 13 residues long. Germline assignment: CDR1 LGHDT and CDR2 YNNKEL (reference sequence). V was trimmed by 8 bases and J by 0 bases, leaving 7 bases between them. CDR3 region: CASLRSNTGELFF. The CDR3 bases are TGTGCCAGCCTCAGGTCGAACACCGGGGAGCTGTTTTTT.